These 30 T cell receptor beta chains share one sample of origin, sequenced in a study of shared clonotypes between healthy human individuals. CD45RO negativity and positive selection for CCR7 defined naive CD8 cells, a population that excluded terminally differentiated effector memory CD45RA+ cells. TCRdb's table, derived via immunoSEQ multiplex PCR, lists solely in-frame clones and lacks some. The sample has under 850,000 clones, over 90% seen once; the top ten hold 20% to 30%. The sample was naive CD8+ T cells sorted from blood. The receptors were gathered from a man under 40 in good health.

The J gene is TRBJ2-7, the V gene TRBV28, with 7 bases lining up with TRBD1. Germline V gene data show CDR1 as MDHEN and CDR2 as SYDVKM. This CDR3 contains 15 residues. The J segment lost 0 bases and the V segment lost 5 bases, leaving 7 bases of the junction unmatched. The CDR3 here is CASSRPDRASYEQYF. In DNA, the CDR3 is TGTGCCAGCAGTCGTCCCGACAGGGCCTCCTACGAGCAGTACTTC.

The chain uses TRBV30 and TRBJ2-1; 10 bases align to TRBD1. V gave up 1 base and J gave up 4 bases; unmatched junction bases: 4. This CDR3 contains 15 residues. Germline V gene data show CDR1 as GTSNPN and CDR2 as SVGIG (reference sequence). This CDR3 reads CAWSAGTGVYNEQFF. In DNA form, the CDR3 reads TGTGCCTGGAGTGCGGGGACAGGGGTTTACAATGAGCAGTTCTTC.

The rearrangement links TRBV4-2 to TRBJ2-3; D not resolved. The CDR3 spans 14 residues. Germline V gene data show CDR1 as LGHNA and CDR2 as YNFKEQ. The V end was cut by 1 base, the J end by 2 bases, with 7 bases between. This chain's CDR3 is CASSQVGDTDTQYF. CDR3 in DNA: TGTGCCAGCAGCCAAGTGGGCGACACAGATACGCAGTATTTT.

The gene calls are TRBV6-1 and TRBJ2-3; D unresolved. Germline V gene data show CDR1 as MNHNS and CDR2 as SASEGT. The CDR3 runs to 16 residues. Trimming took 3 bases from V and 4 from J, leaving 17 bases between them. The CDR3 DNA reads TGTGCCAGCAGTGATATGAAGAGGTCCGCTCCAGATACGCAGTATTTT. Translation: CASSDMKRSAPDTQYF.

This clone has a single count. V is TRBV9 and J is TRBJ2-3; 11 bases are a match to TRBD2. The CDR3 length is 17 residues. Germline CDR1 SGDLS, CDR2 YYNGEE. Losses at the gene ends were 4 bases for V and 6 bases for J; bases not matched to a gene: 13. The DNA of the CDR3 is TGTGCCAGCAGCAGTATGGGGACTAGCGGTTCTGGTGATACGCAGTATTTT. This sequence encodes CASSSMGTSGSGDTQYF.

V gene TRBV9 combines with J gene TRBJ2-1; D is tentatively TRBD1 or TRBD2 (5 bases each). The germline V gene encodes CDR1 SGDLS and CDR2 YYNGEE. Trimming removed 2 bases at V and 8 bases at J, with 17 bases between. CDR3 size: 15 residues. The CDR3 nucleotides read TGTGCCAGCAGCGTTTCCGGGACCATTCTCGATGAGCAGTTCTTC. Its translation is CASSVSGTILDEQFF.

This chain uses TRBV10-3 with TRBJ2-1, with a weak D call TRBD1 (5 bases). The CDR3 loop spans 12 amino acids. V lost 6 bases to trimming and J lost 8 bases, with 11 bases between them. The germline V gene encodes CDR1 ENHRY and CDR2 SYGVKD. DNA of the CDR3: TGTGCCATCAGGTCTTTGGGGCATGAGCAGTTCTTC. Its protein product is CAIRSLGHEQFF.

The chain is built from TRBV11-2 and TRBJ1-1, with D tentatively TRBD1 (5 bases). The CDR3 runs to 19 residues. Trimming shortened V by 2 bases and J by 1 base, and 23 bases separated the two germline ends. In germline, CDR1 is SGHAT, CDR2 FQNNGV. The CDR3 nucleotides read TGTGCCAGCAGCTTAAGCGTTAGGGGTCCCGAAGAACCGAACACTGAAGCTTTCTTT. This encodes CASSLSVRGPEEPNTEAFF.

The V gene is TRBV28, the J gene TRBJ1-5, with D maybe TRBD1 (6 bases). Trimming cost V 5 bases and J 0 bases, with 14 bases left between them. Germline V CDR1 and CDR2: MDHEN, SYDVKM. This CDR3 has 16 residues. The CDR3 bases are TGTGCCAGCAGTCATTTCAGGGGCGATAGCAATCAGCCCCAGCATTTT. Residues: CASSHFRGDSNQPQHF.

DNA of the CDR3: TGTGCCAGTACCCTCGGGGTCTACAATGAGCAGTTCTTC. Protein sequence: CASTLGVYNEQFF. This sequence joins TRBV28 and TRBJ2-1; weak D call: TRBD2 (5 bases). From germline, CDR1 is MDHEN and CDR2 SYDVKM. Trimming left V 9 bases short and J 3 bases short, with 12 bases between. The CDR3 extends over 13 amino acids.

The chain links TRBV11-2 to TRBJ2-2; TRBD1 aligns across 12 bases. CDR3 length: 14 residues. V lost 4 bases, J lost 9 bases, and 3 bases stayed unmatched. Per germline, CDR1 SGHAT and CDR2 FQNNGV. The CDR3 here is CASSSGQGARELFF. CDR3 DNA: TGTGCCAGCAGCTCGGGACAGGGGGCTAGGGAGCTGTTTTTT.

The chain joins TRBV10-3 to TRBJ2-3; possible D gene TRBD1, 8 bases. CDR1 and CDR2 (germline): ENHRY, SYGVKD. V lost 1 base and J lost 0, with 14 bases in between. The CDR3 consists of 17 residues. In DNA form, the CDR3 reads TGTGCCATCAGTGAGTTGTACAGGGGGGGGAGCACAGATACGCAGTATTTT. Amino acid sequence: CAISELYRGGSTDTQYF.

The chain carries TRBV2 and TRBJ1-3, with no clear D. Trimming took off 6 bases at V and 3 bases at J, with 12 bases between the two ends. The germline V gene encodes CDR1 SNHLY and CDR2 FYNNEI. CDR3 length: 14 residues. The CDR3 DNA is TGTGCCAGCAGCGTCCCAACCGGTGGAAACACCATATATTTT. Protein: CASSVPTGGNTIYF.

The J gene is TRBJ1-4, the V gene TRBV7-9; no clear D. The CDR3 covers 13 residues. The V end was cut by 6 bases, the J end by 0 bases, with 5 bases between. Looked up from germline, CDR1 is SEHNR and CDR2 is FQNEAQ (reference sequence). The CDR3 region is CASRGPTNEKLFF. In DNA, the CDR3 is TGTGCCAGCAGAGGACCAACTAATGAAAAACTGTTTTTT.

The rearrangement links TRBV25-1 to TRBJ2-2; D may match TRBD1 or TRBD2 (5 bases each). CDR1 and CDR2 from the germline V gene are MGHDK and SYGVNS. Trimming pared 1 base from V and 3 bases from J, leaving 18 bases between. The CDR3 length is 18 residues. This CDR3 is CASSESKGRAVYTGELFF. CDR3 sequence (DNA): TGTGCCAGCAGTGAATCTAAGGGGAGAGCGGTGTACACCGGGGAGCTGTTTTTT.

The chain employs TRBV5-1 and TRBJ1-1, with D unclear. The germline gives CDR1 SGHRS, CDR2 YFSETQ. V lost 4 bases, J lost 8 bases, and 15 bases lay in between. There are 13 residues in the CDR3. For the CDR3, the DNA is TGCGCCAGCAGCCCTGCGGGGTCCAAGGAAGCTTTCTTT. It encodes CASSPAGSKEAFF. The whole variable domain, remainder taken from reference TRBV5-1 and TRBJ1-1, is KAGVTQTPRYLIKTRGQQVTLSCSPISGHRSVSWYQQTPGQGLQFLFEYFSETQRNKGNFPGRFSGRQFSNSRSEMNVSTLELGDSALYLCASSPAGSKEAFFGQGTRLTVV.

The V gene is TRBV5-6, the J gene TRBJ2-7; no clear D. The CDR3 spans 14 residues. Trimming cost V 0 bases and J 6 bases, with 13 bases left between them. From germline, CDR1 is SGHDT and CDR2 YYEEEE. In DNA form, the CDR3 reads TGTGCCAGCAGCTTGGCCTCTGCCCCTAGCGAGCAGTACTTC. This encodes CASSLASAPSEQYF.

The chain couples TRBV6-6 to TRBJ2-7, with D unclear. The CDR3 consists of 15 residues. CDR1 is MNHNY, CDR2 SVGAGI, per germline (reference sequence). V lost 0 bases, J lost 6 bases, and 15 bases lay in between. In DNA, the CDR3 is TGTGCCAGCAGTTACTCGTGGGATTTCGACCCCGAGCAGTACTTC. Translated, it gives CASSYSWDFDPEQYF.

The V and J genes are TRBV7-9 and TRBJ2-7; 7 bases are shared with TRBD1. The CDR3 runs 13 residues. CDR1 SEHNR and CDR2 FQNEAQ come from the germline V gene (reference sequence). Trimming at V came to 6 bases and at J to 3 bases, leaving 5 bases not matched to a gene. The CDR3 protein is CASRRDSNYEQYF. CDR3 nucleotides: TGTGCCAGCAGAAGGGACAGCAACTACGAGCAGTACTTC. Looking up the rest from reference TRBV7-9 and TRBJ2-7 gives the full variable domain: DTGVSQNPRHKITKRGQNVTFRCDPISEHNRLYWYRQTLGQGPEFLTYFQNEAQLEKSRLLSDRFSAERPKGSFSTLEIQRTEQGDSAMYLCASRRDSNYEQYFGPGTRLTVT.

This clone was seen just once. The CDR3 is CASSQGWSGRAHEQFF. The CDR3 region has the DNA TGTGCCAGCAGCCAAGGATGGAGCGGGAGGGCCCATGAGCAGTTCTTC. The chain carries TRBV9 and TRBJ2-1; 10 nucleotides agree with TRBD2. Germline loops: CDR1 SGDLS, CDR2 YYNGEE. The CDR3 consists of 16 residues. V trimming: 4 bases; J trimming: 8 bases; junction bases outside the gene matches: 12.

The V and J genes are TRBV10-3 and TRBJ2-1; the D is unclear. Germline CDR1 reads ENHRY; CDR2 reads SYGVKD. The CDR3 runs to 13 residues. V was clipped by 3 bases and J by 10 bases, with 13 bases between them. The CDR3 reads CAISDESIGEQFF. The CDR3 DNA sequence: TGTGCCATCAGTGATGAGAGCATTGGCGAGCAGTTCTTC.

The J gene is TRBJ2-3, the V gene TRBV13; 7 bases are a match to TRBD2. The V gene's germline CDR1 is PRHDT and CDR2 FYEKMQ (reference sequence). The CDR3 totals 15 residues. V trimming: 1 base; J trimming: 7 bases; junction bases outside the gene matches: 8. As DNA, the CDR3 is TGTGCCAGCAGCTTAGAGAGCGGGGTTGAGAATACGCAGTATTTT. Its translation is CASSLESGVENTQYF.

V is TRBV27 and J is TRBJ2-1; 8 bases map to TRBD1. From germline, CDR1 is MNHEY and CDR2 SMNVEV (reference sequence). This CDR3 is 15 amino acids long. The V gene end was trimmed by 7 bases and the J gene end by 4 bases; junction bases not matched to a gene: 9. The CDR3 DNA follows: TGTGCCAGCACCCCTGACAGGGGAGTATACAATGAGCAGTTCTTC. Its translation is CASTPDRGVYNEQFF.

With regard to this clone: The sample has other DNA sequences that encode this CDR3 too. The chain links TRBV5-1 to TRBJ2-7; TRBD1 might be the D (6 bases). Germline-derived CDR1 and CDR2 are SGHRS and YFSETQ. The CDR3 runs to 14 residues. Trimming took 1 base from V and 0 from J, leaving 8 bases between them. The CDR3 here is CASSLRGNSYEQYF. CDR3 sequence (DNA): TGCGCCAGCAGCTTGAGGGGGAACTCCTACGAGCAGTACTTC.

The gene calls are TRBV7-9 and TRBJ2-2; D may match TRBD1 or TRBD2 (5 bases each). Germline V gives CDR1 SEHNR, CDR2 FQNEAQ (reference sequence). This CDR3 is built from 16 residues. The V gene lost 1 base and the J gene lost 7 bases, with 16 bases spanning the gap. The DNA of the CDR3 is TGTGCCAGCAGCTTAGTTTCGAGAGGGGACGGCGGGGAGCTGTTTTTT. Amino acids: CASSLVSRGDGGELFF.

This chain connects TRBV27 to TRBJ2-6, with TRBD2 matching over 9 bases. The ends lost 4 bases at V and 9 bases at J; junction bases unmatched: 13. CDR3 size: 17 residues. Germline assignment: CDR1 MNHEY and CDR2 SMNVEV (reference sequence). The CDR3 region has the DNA TGTGCCAGCAGTTCCCCAGCGGGAGGCTTACTTGGCAACGTCCTGACTTTC. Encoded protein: CASSSPAGGLLGNVLTF.

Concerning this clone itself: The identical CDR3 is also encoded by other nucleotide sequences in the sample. The CDR3 protein is CASSSTGGYNEQFF. The CDR3 region has the DNA TGTGCCAGCAGCTCGACAGGGGGATACAATGAGCAGTTCTTC. The chain recombines TRBV7-9 with TRBJ2-1; 9 bases agree with TRBD1. Trimming removed 4 bases from V and 4 bases from J; junction bases left unmatched: 2. The CDR3 has 14 residues. CDR1 is SEHNR, CDR2 FQNEAQ, per germline (reference sequence).

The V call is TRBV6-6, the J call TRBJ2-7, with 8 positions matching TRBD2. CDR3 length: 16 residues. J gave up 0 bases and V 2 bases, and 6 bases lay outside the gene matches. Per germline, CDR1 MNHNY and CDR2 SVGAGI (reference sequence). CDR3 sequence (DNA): TGTGCCAGCAGTTACCCCCAGCGGGAGCTCTCCTACGAGCAGTACTTC. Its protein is CASSYPQRELSYEQYF.

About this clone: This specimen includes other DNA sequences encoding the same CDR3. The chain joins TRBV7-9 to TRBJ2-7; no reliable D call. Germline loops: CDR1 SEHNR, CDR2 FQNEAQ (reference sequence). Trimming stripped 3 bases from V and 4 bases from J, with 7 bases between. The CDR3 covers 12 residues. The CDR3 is CASSLEPYEQYF. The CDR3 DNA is TGTGCCAGCAGCTTGGAACCTTACGAGCAGTACTTC.

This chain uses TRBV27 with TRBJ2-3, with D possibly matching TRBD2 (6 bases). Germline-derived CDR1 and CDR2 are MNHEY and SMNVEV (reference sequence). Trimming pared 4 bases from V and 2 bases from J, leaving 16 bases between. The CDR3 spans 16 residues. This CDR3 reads CASSSRPVAATDTQYF. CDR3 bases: TGTGCCAGCAGTTCGAGACCCGTAGCGGCCACAGATACGCAGTATTTT.